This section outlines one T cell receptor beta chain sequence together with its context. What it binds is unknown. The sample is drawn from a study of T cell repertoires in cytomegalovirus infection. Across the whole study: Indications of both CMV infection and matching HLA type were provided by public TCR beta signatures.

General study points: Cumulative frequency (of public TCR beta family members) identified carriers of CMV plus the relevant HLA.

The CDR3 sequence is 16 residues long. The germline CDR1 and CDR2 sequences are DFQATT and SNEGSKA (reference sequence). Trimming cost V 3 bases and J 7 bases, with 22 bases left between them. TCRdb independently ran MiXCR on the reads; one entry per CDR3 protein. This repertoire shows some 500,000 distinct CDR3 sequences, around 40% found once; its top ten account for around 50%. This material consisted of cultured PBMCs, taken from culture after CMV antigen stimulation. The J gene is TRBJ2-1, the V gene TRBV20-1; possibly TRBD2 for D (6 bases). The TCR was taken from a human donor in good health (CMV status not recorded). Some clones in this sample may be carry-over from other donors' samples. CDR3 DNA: TGCAGTGCTAGCGGACCGACGGGACTCGATCTTAATGAGCAGTTCTTC. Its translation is CSASGPTGLDLNEQFF.